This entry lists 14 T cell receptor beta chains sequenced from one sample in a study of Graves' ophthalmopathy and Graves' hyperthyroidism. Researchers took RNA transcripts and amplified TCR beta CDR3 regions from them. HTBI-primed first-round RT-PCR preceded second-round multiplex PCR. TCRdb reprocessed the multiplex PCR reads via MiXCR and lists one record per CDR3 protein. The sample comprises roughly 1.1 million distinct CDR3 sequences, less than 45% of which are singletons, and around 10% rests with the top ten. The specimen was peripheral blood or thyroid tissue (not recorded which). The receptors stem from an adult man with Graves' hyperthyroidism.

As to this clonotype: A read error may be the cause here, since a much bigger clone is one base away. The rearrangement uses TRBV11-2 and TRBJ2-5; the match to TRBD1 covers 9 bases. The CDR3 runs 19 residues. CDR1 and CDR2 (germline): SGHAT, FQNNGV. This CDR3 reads CDSSSESAGQGHGQETQYF. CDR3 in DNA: TGTGACAGCAGCTCTGAGAGCGCGGGACAGGGTCACGGGCAAGAGACCCAGTACTTC.

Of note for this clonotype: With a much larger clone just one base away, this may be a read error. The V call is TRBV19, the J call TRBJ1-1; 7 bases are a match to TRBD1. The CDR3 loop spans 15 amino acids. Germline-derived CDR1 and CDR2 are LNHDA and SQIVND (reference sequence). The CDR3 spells CAGSPGTDMNTEAFF. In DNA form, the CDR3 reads TGTGCCGGTAGTCCAGGGACAGATATGAACACTGAAGCTTTCTTT.

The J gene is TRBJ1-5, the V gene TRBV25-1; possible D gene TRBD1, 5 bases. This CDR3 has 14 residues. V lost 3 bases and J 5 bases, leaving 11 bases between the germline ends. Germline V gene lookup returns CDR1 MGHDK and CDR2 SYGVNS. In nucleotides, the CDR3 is TGTGCCAGCAGTGAGGGGGTTCGTGATCAGCCCCAGCATTTT. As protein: CASSEGVRDQPQHF.

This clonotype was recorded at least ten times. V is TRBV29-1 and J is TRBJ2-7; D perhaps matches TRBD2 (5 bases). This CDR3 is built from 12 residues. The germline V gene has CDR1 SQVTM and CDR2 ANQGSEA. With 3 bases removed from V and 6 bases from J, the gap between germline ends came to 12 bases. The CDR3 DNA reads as TGCAGCGTTGAGAGTAGCGCCGGCGAGCAGTACTTC. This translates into CSVESSAGEQYF.

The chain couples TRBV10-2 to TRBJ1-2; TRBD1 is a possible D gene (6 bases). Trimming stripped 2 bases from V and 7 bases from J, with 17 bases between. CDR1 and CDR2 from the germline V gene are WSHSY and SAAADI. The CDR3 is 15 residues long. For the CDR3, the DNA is TGCGCCAGCAGTGAGCCGGACAGCGGGTCGGTTGGCTACACCTTC. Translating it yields CASSEPDSGSVGYTF.

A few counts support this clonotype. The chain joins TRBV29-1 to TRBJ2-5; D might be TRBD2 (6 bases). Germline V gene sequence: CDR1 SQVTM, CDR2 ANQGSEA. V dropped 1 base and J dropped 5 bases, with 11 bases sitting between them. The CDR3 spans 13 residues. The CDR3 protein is CSVEGGTEETQYF. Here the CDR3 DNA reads TGCAGCGTTGAAGGAGGGACTGAGGAGACCCAGTACTTC.

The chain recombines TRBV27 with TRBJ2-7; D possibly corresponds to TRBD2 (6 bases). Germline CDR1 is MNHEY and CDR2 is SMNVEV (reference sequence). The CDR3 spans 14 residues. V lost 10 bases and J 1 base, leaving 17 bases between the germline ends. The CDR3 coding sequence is TGTGCCACACGTCCCGGGACTCCTTCCTACGAGCAGTACTTC. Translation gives CATRPGTPSYEQYF.

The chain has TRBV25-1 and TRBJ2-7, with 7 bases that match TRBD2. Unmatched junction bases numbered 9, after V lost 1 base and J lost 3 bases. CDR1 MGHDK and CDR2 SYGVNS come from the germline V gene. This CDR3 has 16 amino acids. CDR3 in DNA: TGTGCCAGCAGTGAATCTTTGGCCCAGCGGGGCTACGAGCAGTACTTC. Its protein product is CASSESLAQRGYEQYF.

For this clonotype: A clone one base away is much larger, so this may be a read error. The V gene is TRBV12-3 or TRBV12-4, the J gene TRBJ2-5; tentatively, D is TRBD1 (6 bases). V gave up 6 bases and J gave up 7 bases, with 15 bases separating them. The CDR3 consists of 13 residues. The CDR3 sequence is CASSRTVRGTQYF. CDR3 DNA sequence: TGTGCCAGCAGCCGGACAGTCCGGGGGACCCAGTACTTC.

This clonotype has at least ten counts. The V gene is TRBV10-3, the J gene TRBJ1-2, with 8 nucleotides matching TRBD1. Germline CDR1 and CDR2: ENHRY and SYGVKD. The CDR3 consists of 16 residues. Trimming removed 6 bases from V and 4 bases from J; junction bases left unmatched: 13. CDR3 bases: TGTGCCATCAGGACTGCAGGTGACAGGGGTGGCTATGGCTACACCTTC. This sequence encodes CAIRTAGDRGGYGYTF.

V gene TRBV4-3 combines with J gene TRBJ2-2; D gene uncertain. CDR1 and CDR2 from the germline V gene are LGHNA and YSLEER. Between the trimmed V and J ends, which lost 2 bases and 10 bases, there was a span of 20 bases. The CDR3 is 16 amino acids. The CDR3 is CASSQRFWEPPQELFF. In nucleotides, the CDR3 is TGCGCCAGCAGCCAAAGGTTTTGGGAACCGCCCCAGGAGCTGTTTTTT.

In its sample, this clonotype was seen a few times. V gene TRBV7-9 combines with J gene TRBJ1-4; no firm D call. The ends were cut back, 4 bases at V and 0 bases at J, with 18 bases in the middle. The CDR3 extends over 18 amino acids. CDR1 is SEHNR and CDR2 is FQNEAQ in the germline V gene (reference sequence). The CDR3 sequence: CASSWWQSRRATNEKLFF. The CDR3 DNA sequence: TGTGCCAGCAGCTGGTGGCAGTCCCGACGTGCAACTAATGAAAAACTGTTTTTT.

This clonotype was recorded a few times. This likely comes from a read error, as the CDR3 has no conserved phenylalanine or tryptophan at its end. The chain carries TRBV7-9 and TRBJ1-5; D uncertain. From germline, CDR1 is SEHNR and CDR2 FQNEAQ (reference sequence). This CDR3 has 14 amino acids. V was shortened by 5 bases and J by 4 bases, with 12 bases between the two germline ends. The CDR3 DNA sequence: TGTGCCAGCAGCCGGTCTTCCAGTAATCAGCCCCAGCATCTT. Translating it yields CASSRSSSNQPQHL.

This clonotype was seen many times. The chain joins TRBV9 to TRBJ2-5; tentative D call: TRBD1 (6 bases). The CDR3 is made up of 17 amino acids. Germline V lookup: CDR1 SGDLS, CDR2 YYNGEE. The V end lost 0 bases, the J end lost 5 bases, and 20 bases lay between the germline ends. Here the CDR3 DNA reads TGTGCCAGCAGCGTAGCTTCCCCGGGCAGGGGAGAGGAGACCCAGTACTTC. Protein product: CASSVASPGRGEETQYF.